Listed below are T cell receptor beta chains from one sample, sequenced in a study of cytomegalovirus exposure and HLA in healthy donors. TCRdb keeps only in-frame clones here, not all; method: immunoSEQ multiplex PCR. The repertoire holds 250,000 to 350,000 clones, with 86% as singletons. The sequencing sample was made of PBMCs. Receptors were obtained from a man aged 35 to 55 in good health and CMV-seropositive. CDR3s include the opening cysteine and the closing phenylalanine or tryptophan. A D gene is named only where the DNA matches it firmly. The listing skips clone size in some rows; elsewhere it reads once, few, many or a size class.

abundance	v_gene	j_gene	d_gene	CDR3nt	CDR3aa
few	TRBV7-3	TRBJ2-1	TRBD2	TGTGCCAGCAGCTTAGAGTCTAGCGGGAGTTCTCCGGGTTTTAATGAGCAGTTCTTC	CASSLESSGSSPGFNEQFF
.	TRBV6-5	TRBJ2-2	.	TGTGCCAGCAGTTATTTCCCCAGTCCCGCCGGGGAGCTGTTTTTT	CASSYFPSPAGELFF
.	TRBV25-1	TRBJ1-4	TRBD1	TGTGCCAGCAGTATCCAGGGGGCGGGGGAAAAACTGTTTTTT	CASSIQGAGEKLFF
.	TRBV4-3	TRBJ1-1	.	TGCGCCAGCAGCCCCGGGGGAGGGCGCCGTACTGAAGCTTTCTTT	CASSPGGGRRTEAFF
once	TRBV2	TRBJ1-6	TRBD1	TGTGCCAGCAGTGACTTCGGGACAGCGAATTCACCCCTCCACTTT	CASSDFGTANSPLHF
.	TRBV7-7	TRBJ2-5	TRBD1	TGTGCTAGCAGCGTAGGGGGCCAAGAGATCCAGTACTTC	CASSVGGQEIQYF
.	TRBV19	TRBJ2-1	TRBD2	TGTGCCAGTAGTCCCCGGACTAGCGGGAGAACCTACAATGAGCAGTTCTTC	CASSPRTSGRTYNEQFF
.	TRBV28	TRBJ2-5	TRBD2	TGTGCCAGCAGCCTTGGCGGGAGAACGAGGGAGACCCAGTACTTC	CASSLGGRTRETQYF
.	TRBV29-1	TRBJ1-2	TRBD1	TGCAGCCTGAAGACAGGGCCTAACTATGGCTACACCTTC	CSLKTGPNYGYTF
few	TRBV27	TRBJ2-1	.	TGTGCCAGCAGCCTAGACTACAATGAGCAGTTCTTC	CASSLDYNEQFF
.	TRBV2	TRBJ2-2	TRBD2	TGTGCCACCGGCGGGAGGGCCCGTGGCGGGGAGCTGTTTTTT	CATGGRARGGELFF
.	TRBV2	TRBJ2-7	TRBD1	TGTGCCAGCAGTGTAGTTGGACAGGGGATCTACGAGCAGTACTTC	CASSVVGQGIYEQYF
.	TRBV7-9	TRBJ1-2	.	TGTGCCAGCAGCTGGGAGCAGGCCGGCTACACCTTC	CASSWEQAGYTF
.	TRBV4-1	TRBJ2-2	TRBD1	TGCGCCAGCAGCCGACAGGGGGCCCGGACCGGGGAGCTGTTTTTT	CASSRQGARTGELFF
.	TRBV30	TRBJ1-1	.	TGTGCCTGGAGTGTAGGGGGTCCTGAAGCTTTCTTT	CAWSVGGPEAFF
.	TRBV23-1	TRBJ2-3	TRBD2	TGCGCCAGCAGTCAACTCCTCCTAGCGGGAGCTTTAACAGATACGCAGTATTTT	CASSQLLLAGALTDTQYF
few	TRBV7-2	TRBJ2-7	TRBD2	TGTGCCAGCAGCTTAGTAGCGGGACCCCACGAGCAGTACTTC	CASSLVAGPHEQYF
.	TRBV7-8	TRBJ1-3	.	TGTGCCAGCAGCTTGGGGGGGTATACTGGAAACACCATATATTTT	CASSLGGYTGNTIYF
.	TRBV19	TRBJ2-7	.	TGTGCCAGTGGGGGCAGCCACGAGCAGTACTTC	CASGGSHEQYF
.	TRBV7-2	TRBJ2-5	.	TGTGCCAGCAGCTTACGTTTCGGAGAGACCCAGTACTTC	CASSLRFGETQYF
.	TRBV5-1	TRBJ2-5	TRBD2	TGCGCCAGCAGATCGGGACTAGCGCTCCAAGAGACCCAGTACTTC	CASRSGLALQETQYF
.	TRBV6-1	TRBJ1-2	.	TGTGCCAGCAAGGACAGTAACTATGGCTACACCTTC	CASKDSNYGYTF